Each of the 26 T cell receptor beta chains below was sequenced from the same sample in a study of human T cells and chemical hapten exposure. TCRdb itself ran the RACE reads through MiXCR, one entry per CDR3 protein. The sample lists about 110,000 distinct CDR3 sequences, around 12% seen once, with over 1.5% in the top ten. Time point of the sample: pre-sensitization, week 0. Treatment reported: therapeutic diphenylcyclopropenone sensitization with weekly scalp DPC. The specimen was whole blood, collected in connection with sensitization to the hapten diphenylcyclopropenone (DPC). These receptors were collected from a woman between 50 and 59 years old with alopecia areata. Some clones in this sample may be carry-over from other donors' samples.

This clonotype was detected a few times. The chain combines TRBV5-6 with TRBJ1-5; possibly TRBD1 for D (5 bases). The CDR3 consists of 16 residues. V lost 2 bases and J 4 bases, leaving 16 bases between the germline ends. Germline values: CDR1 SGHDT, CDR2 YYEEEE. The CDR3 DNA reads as TGTGCCAGCAGCTTTGGGCATGGACACCCTAATCAGCCCCAGCATTTT. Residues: CASSFGHGHPNQPQHF.

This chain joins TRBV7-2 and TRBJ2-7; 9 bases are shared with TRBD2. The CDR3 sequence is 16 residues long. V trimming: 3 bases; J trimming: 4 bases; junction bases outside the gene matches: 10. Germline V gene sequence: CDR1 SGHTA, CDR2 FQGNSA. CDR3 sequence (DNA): TGTGCCAGCAGCTTTAGTCCGACTAGCGGAAAATACGAGCAGTACTTC. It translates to CASSFSPTSGKYEQYF. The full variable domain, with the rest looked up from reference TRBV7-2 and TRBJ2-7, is GAGVSQSPSNKVTEKGKDVELRCDPISGHTALYWYRQSLGQGLEFLIYFQGNSAPDKSGLPSDRFSAERTGGSVSTLTIQRTQQEDSAVYLCASSFSPTSGKYEQYFGPGTRLTVT.

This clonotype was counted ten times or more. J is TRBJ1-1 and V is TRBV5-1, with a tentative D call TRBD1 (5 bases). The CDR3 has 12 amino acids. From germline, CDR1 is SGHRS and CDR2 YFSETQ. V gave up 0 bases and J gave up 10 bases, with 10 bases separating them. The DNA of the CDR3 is TGCGCCAGCAGCTTGGACTTAGGGGTAGCTTTCTTT. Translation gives CASSLDLGVAFF.

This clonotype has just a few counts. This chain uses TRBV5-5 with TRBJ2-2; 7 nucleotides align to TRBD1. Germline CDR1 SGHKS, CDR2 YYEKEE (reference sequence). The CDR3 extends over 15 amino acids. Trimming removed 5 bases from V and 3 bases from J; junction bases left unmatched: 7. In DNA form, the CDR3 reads TGTGCCAGCAGGAAGACAGGGAAGGACACCGGGGAGCTGTTTTTT. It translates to CASRKTGKDTGELFF.

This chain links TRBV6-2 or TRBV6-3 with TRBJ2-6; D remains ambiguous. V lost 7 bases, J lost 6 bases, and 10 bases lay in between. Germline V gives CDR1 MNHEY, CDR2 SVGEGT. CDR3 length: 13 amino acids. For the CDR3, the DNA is TGTGCCAGCAACGTCCCCGTGGCCAACGTCCTGACTTTC. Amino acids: CASNVPVANVLTF.

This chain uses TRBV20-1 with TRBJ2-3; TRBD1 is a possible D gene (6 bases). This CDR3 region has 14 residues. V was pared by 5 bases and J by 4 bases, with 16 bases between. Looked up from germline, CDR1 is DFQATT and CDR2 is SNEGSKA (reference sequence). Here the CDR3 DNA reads TGCAGTGCTTTCAACTACAGGGTATCAGATACGCAGTATTTT. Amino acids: CSAFNYRVSDTQYF.

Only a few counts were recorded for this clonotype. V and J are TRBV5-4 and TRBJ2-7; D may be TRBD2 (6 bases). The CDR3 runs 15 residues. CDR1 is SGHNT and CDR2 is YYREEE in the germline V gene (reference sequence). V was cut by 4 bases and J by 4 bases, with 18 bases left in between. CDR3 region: CASSPNRGGLYEQYF. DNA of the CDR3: TGTGCCAGCAGCCCAAACCGGGGAGGTCTATACGAGCAGTACTTC. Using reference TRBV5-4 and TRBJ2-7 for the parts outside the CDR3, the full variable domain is ETGVTQSPTHLIKTRGQQVTLRCSSQSGHNTVSWYQQALGQGPQFIFQYYREEENGRGNFPPRFSGLQFPNYSSELNVNALELDDSALYLCASSPNRGGLYEQYFGPGTRLTVT.

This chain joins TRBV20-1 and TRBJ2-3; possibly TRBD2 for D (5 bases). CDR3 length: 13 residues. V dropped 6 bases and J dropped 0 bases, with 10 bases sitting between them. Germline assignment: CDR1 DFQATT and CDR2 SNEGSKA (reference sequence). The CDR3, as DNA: TGCAGTGCGGGCTGGACTAGCACAGATACGCAGTATTTT. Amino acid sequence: CSAGWTSTDTQYF.

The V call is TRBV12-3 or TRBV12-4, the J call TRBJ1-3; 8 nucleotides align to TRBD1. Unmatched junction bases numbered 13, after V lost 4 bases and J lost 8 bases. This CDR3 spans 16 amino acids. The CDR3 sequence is CASSSGTGLNLDTIYF. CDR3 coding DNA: TGTGCCAGCAGTTCCGGGACAGGATTAAATCTGGACACCATATATTTT.

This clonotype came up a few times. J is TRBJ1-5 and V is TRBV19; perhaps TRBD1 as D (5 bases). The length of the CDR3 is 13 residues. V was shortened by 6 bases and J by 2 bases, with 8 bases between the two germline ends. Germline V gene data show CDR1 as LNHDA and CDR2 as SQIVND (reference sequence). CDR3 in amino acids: CASRPGRNQPQHF. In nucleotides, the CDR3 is TGTGCCAGTAGGCCGGGACGCAATCAGCCCCAGCATTTT.

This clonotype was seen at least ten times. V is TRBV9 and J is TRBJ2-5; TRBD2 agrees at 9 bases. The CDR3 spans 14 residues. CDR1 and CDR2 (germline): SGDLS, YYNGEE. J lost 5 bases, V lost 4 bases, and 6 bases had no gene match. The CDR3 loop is CASSPLGLAETQYF. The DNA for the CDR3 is TGTGCCAGCAGCCCCCTCGGACTAGCGGAGACCCAGTACTTC.

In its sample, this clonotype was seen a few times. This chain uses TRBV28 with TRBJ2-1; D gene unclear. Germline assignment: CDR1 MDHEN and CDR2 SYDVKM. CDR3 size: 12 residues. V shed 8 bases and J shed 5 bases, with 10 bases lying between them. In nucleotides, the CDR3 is TGTGCCAGCTTGAGGTCGAACAATGAGCAGTTCTTC. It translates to CASLRSNNEQFF.

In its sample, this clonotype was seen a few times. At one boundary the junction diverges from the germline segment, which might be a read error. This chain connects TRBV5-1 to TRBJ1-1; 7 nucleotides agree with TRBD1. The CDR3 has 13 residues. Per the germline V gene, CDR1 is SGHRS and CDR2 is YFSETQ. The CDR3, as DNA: TGCCCCAGCAACTCCGGGACAGACTTTGAAGCTTTCTTT. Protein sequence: CPSNSGTDFEAFF.

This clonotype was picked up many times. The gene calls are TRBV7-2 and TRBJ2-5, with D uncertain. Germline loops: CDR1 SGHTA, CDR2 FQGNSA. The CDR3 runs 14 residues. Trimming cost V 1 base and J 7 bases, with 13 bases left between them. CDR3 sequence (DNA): TGTGCCAGCAGCTTAGGGCCCGAAGGTCGGACCCAGTACTTC. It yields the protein CASSLGPEGRTQYF.

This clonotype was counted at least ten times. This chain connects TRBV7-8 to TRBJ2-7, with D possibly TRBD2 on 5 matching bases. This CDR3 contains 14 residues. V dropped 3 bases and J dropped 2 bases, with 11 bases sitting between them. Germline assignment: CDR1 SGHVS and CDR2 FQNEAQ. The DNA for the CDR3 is TGTGCCAGCAGCTTTAGTTTCGGGGCCTACGAGCAGTACTTC. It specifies CASSFSFGAYEQYF.

The chain's CDR3 is CASSFRLFNTGELFF. The DNA of the CDR3 is TGTGCCAGCAGTTTTAGGCTTTTCAACACCGGGGAGCTGTTTTTT. V gene TRBV28 combines with J gene TRBJ2-2; D unresolved. The CDR3 runs to 15 residues. The germline V gene encodes CDR1 MDHEN and CDR2 SYDVKM. V lost 3 bases to trimming and J lost 2 bases, with 10 bases between them.

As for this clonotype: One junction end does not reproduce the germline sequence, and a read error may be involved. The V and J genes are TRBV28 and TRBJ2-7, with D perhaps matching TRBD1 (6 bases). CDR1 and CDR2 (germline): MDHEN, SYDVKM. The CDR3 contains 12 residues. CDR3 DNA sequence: TGTGCCAGCAGTTTTCTTCCCGGGACACTCTCATTC. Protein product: CASSFLPGTLSF. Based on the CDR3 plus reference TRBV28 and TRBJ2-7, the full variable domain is DVKVTQSSRYLVKRTGEKVFLECVQDMDHENMFWYRQDPGLGLRLIYFSYDVKMKEKGDIPEGYSVSREKKERFSLILESASTNQTSMYLCASSFLPGTLSFGPGTRLTVT.

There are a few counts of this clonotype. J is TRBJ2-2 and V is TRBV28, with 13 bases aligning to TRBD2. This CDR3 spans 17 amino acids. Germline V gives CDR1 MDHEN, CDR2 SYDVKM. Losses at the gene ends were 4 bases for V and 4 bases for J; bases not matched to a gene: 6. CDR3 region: CASSYLGLAGVTGELFF. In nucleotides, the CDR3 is TGTGCCAGCAGTTACCTAGGACTAGCGGGAGTCACCGGGGAGCTGTTTTTT.

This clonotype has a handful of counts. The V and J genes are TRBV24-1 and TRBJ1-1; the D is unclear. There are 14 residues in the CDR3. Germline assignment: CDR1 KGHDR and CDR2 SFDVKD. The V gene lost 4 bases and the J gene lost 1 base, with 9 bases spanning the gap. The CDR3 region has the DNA TGTGCCACCAGTGACAGTCCGGGGAACACTGAAGCTTTCTTT. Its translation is CATSDSPGNTEAFF.

The CDR3 is CASSPAGGPYNEQFF. In DNA form, the CDR3 reads TGTGCCAGCAGCCCCGCCGGAGGCCCCTACAATGAGCAGTTCTTC. The chain links TRBV28 to TRBJ2-1; possible D gene TRBD2, 5 bases. The CDR3 runs 15 residues. V was cut by 6 bases and J by 2 bases, with 14 bases left in between. The germline V gene has CDR1 MDHEN and CDR2 SYDVKM.

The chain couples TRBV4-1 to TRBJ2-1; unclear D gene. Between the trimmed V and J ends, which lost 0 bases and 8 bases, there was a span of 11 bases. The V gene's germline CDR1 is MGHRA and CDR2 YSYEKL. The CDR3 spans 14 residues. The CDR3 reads CASSQDRVRHEQFF. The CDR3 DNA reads TGCGCCAGCAGCCAAGATCGGGTTCGCCATGAGCAGTTCTTC.

The DNA for the CDR3 is TGTGCCAGCAGCCACTCAGGGGGCTATGGAAACACCATATATTTT. Amino acid sequence: CASSHSGGYGNTIYF. The genes are TRBV14 and TRBJ1-3; 8 positions agree with TRBD1. Germline V gene lookup returns CDR1 SGHDN and CDR2 FVKESK. V dropped 3 bases and J dropped 3; count of bases not matched to a gene: 4. This CDR3 contains 15 residues. The whole variable domain, remainder taken from reference TRBV14 and TRBJ1-3, is EAGVTQFPSHSVIEKGQTVTLRCDPISGHDNLYWYRRVMGKEIKFLLHFVKESKQDESGMPNNRFLAERTGGTYSTLKVQPAELEDSGVYFCASSHSGGYGNTIYFGEGSWLTVV.

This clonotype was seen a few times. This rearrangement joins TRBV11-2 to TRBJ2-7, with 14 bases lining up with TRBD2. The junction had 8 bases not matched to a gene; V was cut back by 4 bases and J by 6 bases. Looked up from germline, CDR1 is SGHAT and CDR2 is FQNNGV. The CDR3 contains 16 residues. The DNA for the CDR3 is TGTGCCAGCAGCTCCGGGACTAGCGGGAGAGACGGCGAGCAGTACTTC. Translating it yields CASSSGTSGRDGEQYF.

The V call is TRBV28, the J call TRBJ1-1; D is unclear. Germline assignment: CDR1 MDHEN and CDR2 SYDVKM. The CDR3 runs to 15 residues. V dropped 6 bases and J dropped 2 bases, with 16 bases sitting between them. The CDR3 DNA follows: TGTGCCAGCAGCCGACCCACATACAGTAACACTGAAGCTTTCTTT. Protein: CASSRPTYSNTEAFF.

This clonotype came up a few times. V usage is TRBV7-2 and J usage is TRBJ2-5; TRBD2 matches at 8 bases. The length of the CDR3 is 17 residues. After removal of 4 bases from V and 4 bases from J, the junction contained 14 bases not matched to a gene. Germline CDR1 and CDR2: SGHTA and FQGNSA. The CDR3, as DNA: TGTGCCAGCAGCTCCCAACCACCGGGACTAGGAGGAGAGACCCAGTACTTC. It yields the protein CASSSQPPGLGGETQYF.

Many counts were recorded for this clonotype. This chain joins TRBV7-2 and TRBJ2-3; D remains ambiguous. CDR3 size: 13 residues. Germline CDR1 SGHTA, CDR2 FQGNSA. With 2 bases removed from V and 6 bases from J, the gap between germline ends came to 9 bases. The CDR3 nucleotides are TGTGCCAGCAGCTTAATAACGGCGGATACGCAGTATTTT. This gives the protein CASSLITADTQYF.